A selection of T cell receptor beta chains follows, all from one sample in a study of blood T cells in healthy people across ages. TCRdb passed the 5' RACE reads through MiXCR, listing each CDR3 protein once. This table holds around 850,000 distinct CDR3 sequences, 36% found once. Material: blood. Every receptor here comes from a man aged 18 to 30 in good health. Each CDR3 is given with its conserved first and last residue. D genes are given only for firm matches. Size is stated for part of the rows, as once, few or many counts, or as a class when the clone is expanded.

cdr3_aa: CASSSSRGPNYGYTF
cdr3_nt: TGTGCCAGCAGCTCGTCCCGGGGTCCTAACTATGGCTACACCTTC
j_call: TRBJ1-2
v_call: TRBV7-9
d_call: -
clone_size: few

cdr3_aa: CASKVDRGGYYEQYF
cdr3_nt: TGTGCCAGCAAAGTTGACAGAGGGGGGTATTACGAGCAGTACTTC
j_call: TRBJ2-7
v_call: TRBV6-1
d_call: -
clone_size: once

cdr3_aa: CASSYRVGDYGYTF
cdr3_nt: TGTGCCAGCAGTTACAGGGTGGGGGACTATGGCTACACCTTC
j_call: TRBJ1-2
v_call: TRBV7-2
d_call: -
clone_size: -

cdr3_aa: CASSPTPDRVEKTQYF
cdr3_nt: TGCGCCAGCAGCCCTACGCCCGACAGGGTAGAAAAGACCCAGTACTTC
j_call: TRBJ2-5
v_call: TRBV5-1
d_call: TRBD1
clone_size: -

cdr3_aa: CSVQGQGNYGYTF
cdr3_nt: TGCAGCGTTCAAGGACAGGGTAACTATGGCTACACCTTC
j_call: TRBJ1-2
v_call: TRBV29-1
d_call: TRBD1
clone_size: many

cdr3_aa: CSARAGGTGKEQFF
cdr3_nt: TGCAGTGCTAGAGCGGGGGGCACGGGGAAGGAGCAGTTCTTC
j_call: TRBJ2-1
v_call: TRBV20-1
d_call: -
clone_size: -

cdr3_aa: CATRDGQGRNQPQHF
cdr3_nt: TGTGCCACTCGCGATGGGCAGGGCCGCAATCAGCCCCAGCATTTT
j_call: TRBJ1-5
v_call: TRBV6-2/TRBV6-3
d_call: -
clone_size: few

cdr3_aa: CASSQRGLKDEQFF
cdr3_nt: TGTGCCAGCAGCCAGAGGGGGCTCAAGGATGAGCAGTTCTTC
j_call: TRBJ2-1
v_call: TRBV11-2
d_call: TRBD1
clone_size: few

cdr3_aa: CAWSGLAGPYNEQYF
cdr3_nt: TGTGCCTGGAGTGGTCTAGCGGGTCCCTACAATGAGCAGTACTTC
j_call: TRBJ2-7
v_call: TRBV30
d_call: TRBD2
clone_size: -

cdr3_aa: CASSVEGQGTQNIQYF
cdr3_nt: TGTGCCAGCAGCGTCGAGGGACAGGGTACCCAAAACATTCAGTACTTC
j_call: TRBJ2-4
v_call: TRBV7-2
d_call: TRBD1
clone_size: many

cdr3_aa: CATSGTSHTEAFF
cdr3_nt: TGTGCCACCAGCGGGACTTCACACACTGAAGCTTTCTTT
j_call: TRBJ1-1
v_call: TRBV15
d_call: -
clone_size: few

cdr3_aa: CASSPKDHF
cdr3_nt: TGCGCCAGCAGCCCCAAGGACCACTTT
j_call: TRBJ1-6
v_call: TRBV5-1
d_call: -
clone_size: -

cdr3_aa: CASTKGPGMTYEQYF
cdr3_nt: TGTGCCAGCACTAAGGGTCCAGGAATGACCTACGAGCAGTACTTC
j_call: TRBJ2-7
v_call: TRBV9
d_call: -
clone_size: -

cdr3_aa: CSVTGLDSDNEAFF
cdr3_nt: TGCAGCGTTACTGGACTGGACAGCGACAACGAAGCTTTCTTT
j_call: TRBJ1-1
v_call: TRBV29-1
d_call: -
clone_size: -

cdr3_aa: CSAESRDRGRNTQYF
cdr3_nt: TGCAGTGCTGAGAGCCGGGACAGGGGGCGAAATACGCAGTATTTT
j_call: TRBJ2-3
v_call: TRBV20-1
d_call: TRBD1
clone_size: -

cdr3_aa: CASSLQGNSYGYTF
cdr3_nt: TGTGCCAGCAGTCTTCAGGGTAATAGCTATGGCTACACCTTC
j_call: TRBJ1-2
v_call: TRBV6-5
d_call: -
clone_size: -

cdr3_aa: CSGMGQGTNYGYTF
cdr3_nt: TGCAGTGGGATGGGACAGGGGACAAACTATGGCTACACCTTC
j_call: TRBJ1-2
v_call: TRBV20-1
d_call: TRBD1
clone_size: -

cdr3_aa: CASSLGRTLFTKSSYNEQYF
cdr3_nt: TGTGCCAGCAGTTTGGGAAGGACGCTTTTTACAAAGAGCTCCTACAATGAGCAGTACTTC
j_call: TRBJ2-7
v_call: TRBV12-3/TRBV12-4
d_call: -
clone_size: -

cdr3_aa: CASSQASGIANYGYTF
cdr3_nt: TGCGCCAGCAGCCAAGCTTCTGGAATAGCGAACTATGGCTACACCTTC
j_call: TRBJ1-2
v_call: TRBV4-3
d_call: -
clone_size: many

cdr3_aa: CAISDFEGQETQYF
cdr3_nt: TGTGCCATCAGTGACTTTGAGGGACAAGAGACCCAGTACTTC
j_call: TRBJ2-5
v_call: TRBV10-3
d_call: -
clone_size: few

cdr3_aa: CASSLGTGGNEKLFF
cdr3_nt: TGCGCCAGCAGCTTGGGGACAGGCGGGAATGAAAAACTGTTTTTT
j_call: TRBJ1-4
v_call: TRBV5-1
d_call: TRBD1
clone_size: few

cdr3_aa: CASRPYTEGNQPQHF
cdr3_nt: TGTGCCAGCAGGCCCTATACAGAGGGCAATCAGCCCCAGCATTTT
j_call: TRBJ1-5
v_call: TRBV27
d_call: -
clone_size: -

cdr3_aa: CASTFAGVGYTF
cdr3_nt: TGTGCCAGCACCTTCGCCGGGGTAGGCTACACCTTC
j_call: TRBJ1-2
v_call: TRBV7-2
d_call: -
clone_size: -

cdr3_aa: CSAREPGQGYEQYF
cdr3_nt: TGCAGTGCTAGGGAACCGGGACAGGGCTACGAGCAGTACTTC
j_call: TRBJ2-7
v_call: TRBV20-1
d_call: TRBD1
clone_size: once

cdr3_aa: CASSLAGQGRTDTQYF
cdr3_nt: TGTGCCAGCAGCTTAGCGGGACAGGGAAGGACAGATACGCAGTATTTT
j_call: TRBJ2-3
v_call: TRBV7-6
d_call: TRBD1
clone_size: -

cdr3_aa: CASSPDSDNQPQHF
cdr3_nt: TGTGCCAGCAGTCCCGACAGCGACAATCAGCCCCAGCATTTT
j_call: TRBJ1-5
v_call: TRBV2
d_call: -
clone_size: -

cdr3_aa: CASSFRPPSDSDETQYF
cdr3_nt: TGCGCCAGCAGCTTTAGACCCCCGTCAGATTCCGACGAGACCCAGTACTTC
j_call: TRBJ2-5
v_call: TRBV5-1
d_call: -
clone_size: many

cdr3_aa: CASSQLTGDGSPLHF
cdr3_nt: TGTGCCAGCAGCCAATTGACAGGGGACGGCTCACCCCTCCACTTT
j_call: TRBJ1-6
v_call: TRBV4-2
d_call: TRBD1
clone_size: few

cdr3_aa: CASRQPQGVTETQYF
cdr3_nt: TGCGCCAGCAGGCAACCGCAGGGGGTTACGGAGACCCAGTACTTC
j_call: TRBJ2-5
v_call: TRBV5-1
d_call: TRBD1
clone_size: -

cdr3_aa: CASSLSGDNEQFF
cdr3_nt: TGTGCCAGCAGTTTGTCAGGGGATAATGAGCAGTTCTTC
j_call: TRBJ2-1
v_call: TRBV27
d_call: -
clone_size: many

cdr3_aa: CASSQDQGASYTF
cdr3_nt: TGCGCCAGCAGCCAAGATCAGGGGGCGAGCTACACCTTC
j_call: TRBJ1-2
v_call: TRBV4-3
d_call: TRBD1
clone_size: many

cdr3_aa: CASSQGDGRFYGYTF
cdr3_nt: TGCGCCAGCAGCCAAGGGGACGGACGATTCTATGGCTACACCTTC
j_call: TRBJ1-2
v_call: TRBV4-1
d_call: -
clone_size: -

cdr3_aa: CASSVNAGYEQYF
cdr3_nt: TGTGCCAGCAGCGTGAATGCAGGCTACGAGCAGTACTTC
j_call: TRBJ2-7
v_call: TRBV5-5
d_call: -
clone_size: few

cdr3_aa: CATSDSGEKELFF
cdr3_nt: TGTGCCACCAGTGATAGCGGTGAAAAGGAACTGTTTTTT
j_call: TRBJ1-4
v_call: TRBV24-1
d_call: -
clone_size: -

cdr3_aa: CASRGGSTEAFF
cdr3_nt: TGTGCCAGCAGGGGTGGGAGCACTGAAGCTTTCTTT
j_call: TRBJ1-1
v_call: TRBV12-3/TRBV12-4
d_call: -
clone_size: -